The rows below give T cell receptor beta chains drawn from one sample of a study of technical replicates of blood from several donors. Profiling relied on immunoSEQ multiplex PCR, and the TCRdb table lists in-frame clones only, not all of them. This table holds 60,000 to 80,000 clones, roughly 90% found once. The sample was PBMCs. Receptors originate from a human donor in good health. Some clones in this sample may be carry-over from other donors' samples. CDR3s include the opening cysteine and the closing phenylalanine or tryptophan. Fields, in order: CDR3 length, V gene, CDR3 protein.

>13|TRBV6-5
CASSHTSRVGAFF
>15|TRBV7-9
CASSYSGTVKETQYF
>19|TRBV7-6
CASSKLLLLRTGGQYGYTF
>16|TRBV7-9
CASSLRLQGRMYGYTF
>16|TRBV7-2
CASSLVLQIGTDTQYF
>12|TRBV10-3
CAISTGTYEQYF
>13|TRBV9
CASSVTGGSEAFF
>13|TRBV5-6
CASSSGVRDEQFF
>15|TRBV15
CATSSLGGSTDTQYF
>15|TRBV5-1
CASSPGQGNAYGYTF
>14|TRBV6-5
CASSYLSGTGELFF
>15|TRBV5-6
CASSLRWTLNSPLHF
>14|TRBV27
CASSSWDTSYEQYF
>15|TRBV7-2
CASSPGWGGTYEQYF
>16|TRBV5-4
CASTLTGPVVTGELFF
>13|TRBV15
CATSPQGGDTQYF
>16|TRBV4-3
CASSSREGPPYNEQFF
>15|TRBV5-3
CARIQGRKANYGYTF
>14|TRBV7-2
CASSFSGGADTQYF
>14|TRBV5-1
CASSLQEFYNEQFF
>15|TRBV2
CASSEAGLVKETQYF
>15|TRBV5-1
CAGSVGRGGTDTQYF
>16|TRBV19
CASSIMSGTGTREQYF
>15|TRBV27
CASSLSGTGLGEQYF
>17|TRBV5-4
CASSSGTGSKRNTEAFF
>15|TRBV5-6
CASSLGAAGNQPQHF
>15|TRBV5-6
CASSGDTGDGNGYTF
>16|TRBV15
CATSRGGGWSQDTQYF
>12|TRBV30
CALGTGGREAFF
>15|TRBV4-3
CASSQDFGLYSGYTF
>14|TRBV7-3
CASSLTGTGDIQYF
>15|TRBV4-1
CASSQERQGNSPLHF
>14|TRBV11-1
CASSRRRAPGELFF
>14|TRBV18
CASSPRQGDHEQYF
>15|TRBV7-9
CASSSRDRLTGELFF
>12|TRBV2
CASSGDSAEAFF
>16|TRBV14
CASSHSTVAGTGELFF
>15|TRBV5-4
CASRMGAQGVYEQYF
>15|TRBV5-6
CASSETRDRMYEQYF
>16|TRBV5-6
CASSFGSSGVTGELFF
>16|TRBV7-2
CASIGTSGRFADTQYF
>18|TRBV4-2
CASSQDLAGTSSYNEQFF
>13|TRBV10-3
CAVGGSLSDTQYF
>16|TRBV29-1
CSVDVEAGVSSGEQFF
>16|TRBV15
CATSTTIAGVPYEQYF
>12|TRBV30
CAWSVPGGKAFF
>13|TRBV30
CAWSAQNTDTQYF
>15|TRBV5-1
CASSSAGTSSNEQFF
>15|TRBV13
CASSLEGQANYGYTF
>16|TRBV9
CASSVAGSGHTGELFF
>17|TRBV7-9
CASSSFGLAGAPDTQYF
>14|TRBV7-6
CASSFGGGSGELFF
>13|TRBV9
CASSGSGRAEQYF
>12|TRBV30
CAWSQRGNTIYF
>13|TRBV29-1
CSAVGGRMGEQYF
>14|TRBV5-6
CASSLDAAFQPQHF
>15|TRBV5-6
CASSRPGGNTGELFF
>13|TRBV6-1
CASRYRVQETQYF
>15|TRBV7-2
CASSLGGEYTGELFF
>17|TRBV5-4
CASSPLGGPGSRYGYTF